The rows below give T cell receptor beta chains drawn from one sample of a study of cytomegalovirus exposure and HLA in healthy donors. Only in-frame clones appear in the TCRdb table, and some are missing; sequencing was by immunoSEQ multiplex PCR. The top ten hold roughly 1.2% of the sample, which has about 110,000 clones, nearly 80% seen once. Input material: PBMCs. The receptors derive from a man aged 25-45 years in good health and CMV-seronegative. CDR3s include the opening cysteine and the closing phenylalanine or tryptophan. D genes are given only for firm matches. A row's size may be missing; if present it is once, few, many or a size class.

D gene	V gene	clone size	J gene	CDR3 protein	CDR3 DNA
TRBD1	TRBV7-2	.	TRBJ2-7	CASSPTPGTGAYEQYF	TGTGCCAGCAGCCCCACCCCCGGGACAGGGGCCTACGAGCAGTACTTC
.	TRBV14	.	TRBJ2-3	CASSPPGFLEGLDTQYF	TGTGCCAGCAGTCCACCGGGTTTTTTGGAGGGTTTAGATACGCAGTATTTT
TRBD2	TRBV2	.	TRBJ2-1	CASTPGLANNEQFF	TGTGCCAGCACCCCTGGACTAGCTAACAATGAGCAGTTCTTC
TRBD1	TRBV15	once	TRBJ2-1	CATSGDRGLSSYNEQFF	TGTGCCACCAGCGGAGACAGGGGGCTTAGCTCCTACAATGAGCAGTTCTTC
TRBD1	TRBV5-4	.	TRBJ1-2	CASSLRGRTGGYTF	TGTGCCAGCAGCTTGAGGGGGCGGACGGGTGGCTACACCTTC
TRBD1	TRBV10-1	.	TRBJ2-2	CASSVVQGARNTGELFF	TGCGCCAGCAGTGTCGTACAGGGGGCTAGGAACACCGGGGAGCTGTTTTTT
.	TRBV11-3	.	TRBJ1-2	CASSSGGATHGYTF	TGTGCCAGCAGCTCTGGAGGGGCGACGCATGGCTACACCTTC
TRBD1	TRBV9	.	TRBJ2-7	CASTLGDRSYEQYF	TGTGCCAGCACCCTCGGGGACAGATCCTACGAGCAGTACTTC
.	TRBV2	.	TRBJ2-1	CASSRTVYSYNEQFF	TGTGCCAGCAGCAGGACAGTTTACTCCTACAATGAGCAGTTCTTC
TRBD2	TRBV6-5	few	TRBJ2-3	CASSYPSGGTDTQYF	TGTGCCAGCAGTTACCCCAGCGGGGGCACAGATACGCAGTATTTT
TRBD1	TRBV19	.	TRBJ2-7	CASSNRDRALGQYF	TGTGCCAGTAGTAACCGGGACAGGGCCTTGGGGCAGTACTTC
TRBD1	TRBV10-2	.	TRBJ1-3	CASSEYGTGGYSGNTIYF	TGCGCCAGCAGTGAGTACGGGACAGGTGGCTACTCTGGAAACACCATATATTTT
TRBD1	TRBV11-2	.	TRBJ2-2	CASSLRTGANTGELFF	TGTGCCAGCAGCCTGAGGACAGGAGCGAACACCGGGGAGCTGTTTTTT
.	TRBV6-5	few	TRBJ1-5	CASSQTGSVVPQHF	TGTGCCAGCAGTCAAACAGGTAGTGTGGTGCCCCAGCATTTT
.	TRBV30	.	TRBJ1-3	CAWSMDNLGNTIYF	TGTGCCTGGAGTATGGACAACCTCGGAAACACCATATATTTT
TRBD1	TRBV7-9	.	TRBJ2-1	CASSFPGQGPYNEQFF	TGTGCCAGCAGTTTCCCGGGACAGGGCCCCTACAATGAGCAGTTCTTC
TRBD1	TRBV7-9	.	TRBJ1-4	CASSFFGTDNEKLFF	TGTGCCAGCAGTTTTTTTGGGACAGATAACGAAAAACTGTTTTTT
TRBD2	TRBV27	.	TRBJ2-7	CASSLFLRPSGTYEQYF	TGTGCCAGCAGTTTATTTCTGAGGCCTAGCGGTACCTACGAGCAGTACTTC
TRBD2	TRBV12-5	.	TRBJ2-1	CASGLVRGGGADEQFF	TGTGCTAGTGGTTTGGTACGAGGCGGGGGGGCAGATGAGCAGTTCTTC
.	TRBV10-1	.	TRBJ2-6	CASSESARISGANVLTF	TGCGCCAGCAGTGAGTCGGCCAGGATCTCTGGGGCCAACGTCCTGACTTTC
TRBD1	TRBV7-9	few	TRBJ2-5	CASSVGQAKETQYF	TGTGCCAGCAGCGTGGGACAGGCTAAAGAGACCCAGTACTTC
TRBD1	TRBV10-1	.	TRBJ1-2	CASSDRSGTGRFTF	TGCGCCAGCAGCGACCGATCGGGGACAGGGCGATTCACCTTC
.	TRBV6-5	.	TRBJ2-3	CASSRYWEDTQYF	TGTGCCAGCAGTCGATATTGGGAGGATACGCAGTATTTT
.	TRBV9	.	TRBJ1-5	CASSVGGEVGQPQHF	TGTGCCAGCAGCGTAGGAGGGGAGGTGGGCCAGCCCCAGCATTTT
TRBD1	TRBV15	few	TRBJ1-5	CATSNPETGLSNQPQHF	TGTGCCACCAGCAACCCGGAGACAGGGCTTAGCAATCAGCCCCAGCATTTT
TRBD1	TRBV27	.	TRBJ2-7	CASSLGTAYEQYF	TGTGCCAGCAGTCTTGGGACAGCTTACGAGCAGTACTTC
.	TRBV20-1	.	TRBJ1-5	CSARTQQPQHF	TGCAGTGCTAGAACCCAACAACCCCAGCATTTT
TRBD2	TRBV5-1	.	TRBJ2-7	CASSAWTSGGASYEQYF	TGCGCCAGCAGCGCCTGGACTAGCGGGGGGGCTTCCTACGAGCAGTACTTC
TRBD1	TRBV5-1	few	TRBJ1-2	CASSPAVLQGNYGYTF	TGCGCCAGCAGCCCGGCCGTTCTACAGGGGAACTATGGCTACACCTTC
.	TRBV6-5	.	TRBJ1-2	CASSPQGEVYGYTF	TGTGCCAGCAGCCCACAGGGAGAAGTCTATGGCTACACCTTC
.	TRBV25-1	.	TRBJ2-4	CASSAVGGLAKNIQYF	TGTGCCAGCAGTGCCGTCGGGGGTCTAGCCAAAAACATTCAGTACTTC
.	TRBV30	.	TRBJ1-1	CAGRVWGNTEAFF	TGTGCCGGCAGGGTTTGGGGGAACACTGAAGCTTTCTTT
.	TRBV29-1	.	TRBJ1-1	CSLTATANTEAFF	TGCAGCTTGACCGCGACAGCGAACACTGAAGCTTTCTTT
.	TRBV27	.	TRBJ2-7	CASSLKGDYEQYF	TGTGCCAGCAGTTTAAAGGGGGACTACGAGCAGTACTTC
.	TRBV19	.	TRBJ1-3	CASSWPEATGNTIYF	TGTGCCAGTAGTTGGCCGGAGGCAACTGGAAACACCATATATTTT
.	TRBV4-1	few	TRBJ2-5	CASSRARAETQYF	TGCGCCAGCAGCCGGGCCAGAGCAGAGACCCAGTACTTC
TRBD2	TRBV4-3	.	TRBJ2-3	CASSQDLGTSGLDTQYF	TGCGCCAGCAGCCAAGATTTAGGGACTAGCGGGTTGGATACGCAGTATTTT
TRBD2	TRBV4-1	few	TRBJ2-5	CASSQDGLAETQYF	TGCGCCAGCAGCCAAGATGGACTAGCAGAGACCCAGTACTTC
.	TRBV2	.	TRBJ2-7	CASSDQGTLLYEQYF	TGTGCCAGCAGTGACCAGGGGACCCTCCTCTACGAGCAGTACTTC
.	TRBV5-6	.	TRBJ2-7	CASSLFAGLRGRYEQYF	TGTGCCAGCAGCTTGTTCGCGGGATTGCGGGGTCGTTACGAGCAGTACTTC
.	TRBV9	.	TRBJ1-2	CASSVATYGGYTF	TGTGCCAGCAGCGTAGCTACTTACGGGGGCTACACCTTC
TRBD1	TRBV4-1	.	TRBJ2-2	CASSQPLLRGRPTGELFF	TGCGCCAGCAGCCAGCCCCTCCTTAGGGGGCGCCCCACCGGGGAGCTGTTTTTT
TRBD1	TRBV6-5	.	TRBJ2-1	CASRRDRGPYNEQFF	TGTGCCAGCAGGCGGGACAGGGGCCCCTACAATGAGCAGTTCTTC